This TCR beta chain was recovered during a study of shared clonotypes between healthy human individuals. The V gene lost 5 bases and the J gene lost 2 bases, with 25 bases spanning the gap. CDR1 and CDR2 (germline): MNHEY, SMNVEV (reference sequence). The CDR3 contains 18 residues. An assay was performed, and its level was deep. Sequenced by immunoSEQ multiplex PCR; TCRdb stores in-frame clones only, minus some. The table has more than 1,200,000 clones, 98% seen once. The healthy adult donors were HIV-negative and reported no recent acute infections or vaccinations. Sample: naive CD4+ T cells sorted from blood. Subset of the sample: CD45RA+ positively selected. The gene calls are TRBV27 and TRBJ2-7; D is possibly TRBD2 (6 bases). This clonotype originated in a man aged 30 to 39 in good health. CDR3 nucleotides: TGTGCCAGCAGTCTCCGACGGAGGGACTCTGTGCGGGCCTACGAGCAGTACTTC. Translating it yields CASSLRRRDSVRAYEQYF.